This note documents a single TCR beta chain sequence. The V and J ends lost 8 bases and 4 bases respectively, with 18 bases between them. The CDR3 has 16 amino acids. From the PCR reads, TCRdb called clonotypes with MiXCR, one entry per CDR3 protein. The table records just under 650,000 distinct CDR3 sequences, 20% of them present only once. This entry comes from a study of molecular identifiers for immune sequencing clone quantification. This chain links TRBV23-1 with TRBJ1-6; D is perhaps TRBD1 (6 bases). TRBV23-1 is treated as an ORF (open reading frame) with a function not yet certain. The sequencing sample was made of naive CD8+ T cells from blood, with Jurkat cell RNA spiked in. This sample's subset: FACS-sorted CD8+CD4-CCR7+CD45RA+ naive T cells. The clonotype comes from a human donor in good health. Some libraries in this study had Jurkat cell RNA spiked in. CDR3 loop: CASGPRGTLYNSPLHF. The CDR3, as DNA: TGCGCCAGCGGTCCTCGCGGGACACTATATAATTCACCCCTCCACTTT.